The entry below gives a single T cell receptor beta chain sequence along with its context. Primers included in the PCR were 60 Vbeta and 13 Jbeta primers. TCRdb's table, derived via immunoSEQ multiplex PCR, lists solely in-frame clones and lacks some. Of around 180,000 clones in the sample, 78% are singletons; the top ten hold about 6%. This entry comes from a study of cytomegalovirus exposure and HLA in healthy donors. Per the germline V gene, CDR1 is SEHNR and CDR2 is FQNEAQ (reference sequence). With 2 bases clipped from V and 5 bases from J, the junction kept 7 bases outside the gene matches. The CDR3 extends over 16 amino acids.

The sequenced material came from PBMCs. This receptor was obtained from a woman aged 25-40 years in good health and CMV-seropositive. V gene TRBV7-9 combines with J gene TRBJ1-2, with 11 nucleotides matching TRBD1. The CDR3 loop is CASSLSGTGGRYGYTF. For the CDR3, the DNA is TGTGCCAGCAGCTTATCGGGGACAGGGGGTCGGTATGGCTACACCTTC.